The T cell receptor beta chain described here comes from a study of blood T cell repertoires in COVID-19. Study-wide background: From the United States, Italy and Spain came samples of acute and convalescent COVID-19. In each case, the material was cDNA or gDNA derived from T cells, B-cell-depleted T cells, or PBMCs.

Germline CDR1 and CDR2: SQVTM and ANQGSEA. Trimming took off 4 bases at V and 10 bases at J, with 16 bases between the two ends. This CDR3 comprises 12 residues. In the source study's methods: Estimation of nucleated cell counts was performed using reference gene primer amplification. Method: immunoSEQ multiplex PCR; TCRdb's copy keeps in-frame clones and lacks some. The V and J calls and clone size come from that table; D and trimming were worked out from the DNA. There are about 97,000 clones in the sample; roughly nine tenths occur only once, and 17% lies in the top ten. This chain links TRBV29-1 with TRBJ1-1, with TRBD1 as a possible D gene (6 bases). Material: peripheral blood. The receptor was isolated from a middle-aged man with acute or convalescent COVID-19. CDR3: CSVAGTPIGAFF. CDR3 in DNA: TGCAGCGTTGCGGGGACACCAATCGGAGCTTTCTTT. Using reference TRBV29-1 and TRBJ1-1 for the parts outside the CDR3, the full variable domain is SAVISQKPSRDICQRGTSLTIQCQVDSQVTMMFWYRQQPGQSLTLIATANQGSEATYESGFVIDKFPISRPNLTFSTLTVSNMSPEDSSIYLCSVAGTPIGAFFGQGTRLTVV.